These 28 T cell receptor beta chains originate from one sample sequenced in a study of T cells after yellow fever vaccination (dated by TCRdb to about 2019). Libraries came from 5' RACE. Sequenced on an Illumina HiSeq 2500. Clones were called with MiXCR by TCRdb after fastp trimmed the public reads at Q25, and only in-frame beta chains were retained. CDR3 protein duplicates are merged, each entry listing the most common genes and DNA. The sample yields 450,000 to 600,000 distinct CDR3 sequences; 17% were counted once. The ten largest clones represent 15% to 20% of the sample. The sample's treatment or condition, from its label and the paper: live attenuated yellow fever vaccine strain. Sequenced here: PBMCs, sampled around 5 days after the first yellow fever vaccination. Receptor source: a man younger than 35 who received the YFV17D yellow fever vaccine.

Only a few counts were recorded for this clonotype. V gene TRBV4-3 combines with J gene TRBJ1-5; D ambiguous. This CDR3 spans 15 amino acids. Germline loops: CDR1 LGHNA, CDR2 YSLEER. The germline V and J ends were trimmed by 0 bases and 5 bases, with 11 bases remaining between them. CDR3 sequence (DNA): TGCGCCAGCAGCCAAGATGGCGGCGTGGATCAGCCCCAGCATTTT. The encoded protein is CASSQDGGVDQPQHF.

The chain couples TRBV7-2 to TRBJ2-3; TRBD2 matches 10 bases. The CDR3 is 14 residues long. V shed 3 bases, J shed 9 bases, and the junction held 6 bases outside the gene matches. The germline CDR1 and CDR2 sequences are SGHTA and FQGNSA. This chain's CDR3 is CASSFLAGVNTQYF. The CDR3 DNA follows: TGTGCCAGCAGCTTTCTAGCGGGGGTAAACACGCAGTATTTT. The full variable domain, its missing parts supplied by reference TRBV7-2 and TRBJ2-3, is GAGVSQSPSNKVTEKGKDVELRCDPISGHTALYWYRQSLGQGLEFLIYFQGNSAPDKSGLPSDRFSAERTGGSVSTLTIQRTQQEDSAVYLCASSFLAGVNTQYFGPGTRLTVL.

CDR3 loop: CASSPRLDRLDNQPQHF. The CDR3 DNA is TGTGCCAGCAGCCCCCGACTGGACAGGCTGGACAATCAGCCCCAGCATTTT. V usage is TRBV7-8 and J usage is TRBJ1-5; 7 nucleotides line up with TRBD1. The CDR3 runs to 17 residues. Germline trimming cut 5 bases from V and 3 bases from J; bases unmatched to any gene: 13. Looked up from germline, CDR1 is SGHVS and CDR2 is FQNEAQ.

As for this clonotype: This may arise from a read error, as a much more abundant clone is one base away. The chain links TRBV7-2 to TRBJ2-3; D may be TRBD1 (5 bases). The germline gives CDR1 SGHTA, CDR2 FQGNSA. This CDR3 region has 14 residues. V lost 5 bases and J lost 2, with 11 bases in between. CDR3 bases: TGTGCCAGCAGCACTAAAGGACACACAGATACGCAGTATTTT. Encoded protein: CASSTKGHTDTQYF.

This chain connects TRBV12-3 or TRBV12-4 to TRBJ1-3, with no clear D. The CDR3 contains 15 residues. Between the trimmed V and J ends, which lost 5 bases and 0 bases, there was a span of 11 bases. CDR3 coding DNA: TGTGCCAGCAGTCCACAATCGAGCTCTGGAAACACCATATATTTT. Its protein product is CASSPQSSSGNTIYF.

This clonotype was picked up one time. The rearrangement joins TRBV29-1 to TRBJ1-1; D remains unclear. V dropped 8 bases and J dropped 4 bases, with 17 bases sitting between them. CDR3 size: 13 residues. In germline, CDR1 is SQVTM, CDR2 ANQGSEA. The CDR3 region is CSPVRGSGTEAFF. The DNA for the CDR3 is TGCAGCCCAGTCCGGGGAAGTGGCACTGAAGCTTTCTTT. Drawing the rest from reference TRBV29-1 and TRBJ1-1, the complete variable domain is SAVISQKPSRDICQRGTSLTIQCQVDSQVTMMFWYRQQPGQSLTLIATANQGSEATYESGFVIDKFPISRPNLTFSTLTVSNMSPEDSSIYLCSPVRGSGTEAFFGQGTRLTVV.

In this sample, this clonotype turned up many times. The V call is TRBV2, the J call TRBJ2-1; D is perhaps TRBD2 (7 bases). There are 12 residues in the CDR3. The germline V gene encodes CDR1 SNHLY and CDR2 FYNNEI. CDR3 in DNA: TGTGCAAAGGGAGGGGGGGCCGAAGAGCAGTTCTTC. Its protein product is CAKGGGAEEQFF.

This clonotype has ten or more counts. The chain combines TRBV7-2 with TRBJ1-3; no clear D. V lost 5 bases and J 4 bases, leaving 6 bases between the germline ends. The CDR3 sequence is 12 residues long. Looked up from germline, CDR1 is SGHTA and CDR2 is FQGNSA. The CDR3 reads CASSTQGNTIYF. The CDR3 DNA reads TGTGCCAGCAGCACTCAGGGAAACACCATATATTTT.

In its sample, this clonotype was seen a few times. This chain uses TRBV6-1 with TRBJ1-1; D might be TRBD1 (5 bases). Trimming took off 5 bases at V and 5 bases at J, with 12 bases between the two ends. The germline V gene encodes CDR1 MNHNS and CDR2 SASEGT. This CDR3 has 13 amino acids. The CDR3 DNA sequence: TGTGCCAGCAGTATGACGGGGGAAACTGAAGCTTTCTTT. This gives the protein CASSMTGETEAFF.

The chain joins TRBV12-3 or TRBV12-4 to TRBJ2-1, with 10 bases fitting TRBD1. The J segment lost 8 bases and the V segment lost 3 bases, leaving 7 bases of the junction unmatched. CDR3 length: 15 amino acids. The CDR3 region is CASSLTGGLQYEQFF. In DNA form, the CDR3 reads TGTGCCAGCAGTTTGACAGGGGGCCTACAATATGAGCAGTTCTTC.

The rearrangement uses TRBV5-6 and TRBJ2-7; D not certain. CDR3 length: 11 residues. In germline, CDR1 is SGHDT, CDR2 YYEEEE. V dropped 4 bases and J dropped 5 bases, with 7 bases sitting between them. CDR3: CASSRFNEQYV. In nucleotides, the CDR3 is TGTGCCAGCAGCCGCTTTAACGAGCAGTACGTC.

This clonotype was observed a few times. The chain links TRBV2 to TRBJ2-7; D is uncertain. The V end lost 4 bases, the J end lost 5 bases, and 6 bases lay between the germline ends. This CDR3 has 11 residues. CDR1 and CDR2 from the germline V gene are SNHLY and FYNNEI. CDR3 in DNA: TGTGCCAGCAGTGCCCGAAACGAGCAGTACTTC. It encodes CASSARNEQYF. Together with reference TRBV2 and TRBJ2-7, the CDR3 gives the full variable domain: EPEVTQTPSHQVTQMGQEVILRCVPISNHLYFYWYRQILGQKVEFLVSFYNNEISEKSEIFDDQFSVERPDGSNFTLKIRSTKLEDSAMYFCASSARNEQYFGPGTRLTVT.

This clonotype has only a few counts. The chain links TRBV5-6 to TRBJ1-2; perhaps TRBD1 as D (5 bases). The CDR3 is 11 residues long. Germline CDR1 is SGHDT and CDR2 is YYEEEE. V lost 2 bases to trimming and J lost 13 bases, with 12 bases between them. CDR3 amino acids: CASSFQGDSTF. CDR3 nucleotides: TGTGCCAGCAGCTTTCAAGGGGATTCCACCTTC.

This clonotype was detected ten times or more. This chain uses TRBV7-2 with TRBJ2-5; unclear D gene. V dropped 5 bases and J dropped 1 base, with 11 bases sitting between them. This CDR3 spans 14 amino acids. In germline, CDR1 is SGHTA, CDR2 FQGNSA. The CDR3 region is CASSPRMSQETQYF. The CDR3 DNA sequence: TGTGCCAGCAGCCCCAGGATGAGCCAAGAGACCCAGTACTTC.

This clonotype has a handful of counts. The chain combines TRBV10-1 with TRBJ1-1; D is undetermined. V was shortened by 3 bases and J by 5 bases, with 7 bases between the two germline ends. CDR3 length: 12 amino acids. The V gene's germline CDR1 is WNHNN and CDR2 SYGVQD (reference sequence). DNA of the CDR3: TGCGCCAGCAGTGATGGGCAGACTGAAGCTTTCTTT. This sequence encodes CASSDGQTEAFF.

In its sample, this clonotype was seen many times. The chain has TRBV4-2 and TRBJ1-1; tentative D call: TRBD1 (5 bases). Germline V gene lookup returns CDR1 LGHNA and CDR2 YNFKEQ. This CDR3 is built from 15 residues. Trimming took 0 bases from V and 5 from J, leaving 13 bases between them. The CDR3 here is CASSQDNRGGTEAFF. The DNA for the CDR3 is TGTGCCAGCAGCCAAGATAATCGGGGGGGAACTGAAGCTTTCTTT.

In DNA, the CDR3 is TGCGCCAGCAGTGAGCGGGGGGGCCCCTACAATGAGCAGTTCTTC. Translated, it gives CASSERGGPYNEQFF. V gene TRBV10-1 combines with J gene TRBJ2-1; 8 nucleotides match TRBD2. With 2 bases clipped from V and 2 bases from J, the junction kept 2 bases outside the gene matches. The CDR3 contains 15 residues. Germline CDR1 WNHNN, CDR2 SYGVQD (reference sequence).

This clonotype has just a few counts. The chain carries TRBV15 and TRBJ2-7; weak D call: TRBD1 (5 bases). Germline V gives CDR1 LNHNV, CDR2 YYDKDF (reference sequence). V lost 1 base and J 2 bases, leaving 9 bases between the germline ends. The length of the CDR3 is 14 residues. The CDR3 DNA reads TGTGCCACCAGCAGAGGGCCAGGGCCCTACGAGCAGTACGTC. It encodes CATSRGPGPYEQYV.

This clonotype was counted only a few times. The chain is built from TRBV5-1 and TRBJ2-3; TRBD2 matches 14 bases. This CDR3 has 18 residues. Germline V lookup: CDR1 SGHRS, CDR2 YFSETQ. V shed 3 bases, J shed 1 base, and the junction held 7 bases outside the gene matches. In DNA form, the CDR3 reads TGCGCCAGCAGCTCTGGGACTAGCGGGGGACTAGGCACAGATACGCAGTATTTT. Protein: CASSSGTSGGLGTDTQYF.

The table lists this clonotype with many counts. This rearrangement joins TRBV7-2 to TRBJ2-3, with 9 bases aligning to TRBD2. Germline lookup yields CDR1 SGHTA and CDR2 FQGNSA. The V and J ends lost 6 bases and 2 bases, in that order; junction bases with no gene match: 9. The CDR3 has 16 amino acids. The CDR3: CASSLYSGGITDTQYF. CDR3 coding DNA: TGTGCCAGCAGTCTCTATAGCGGGGGAATCACAGATACGCAGTATTTT.

CDR3 amino acids: CASRPTGGTGELFF. CDR3 nucleotide sequence: TGTGCCAGCAGACCCACAGGGGGGACCGGGGAGCTGTTTTTT. V gene TRBV12-3 or TRBV12-4 combines with J gene TRBJ2-2; 8 positions match TRBD1. The CDR3 has 14 amino acids. Germline trimming cut 6 bases from V and 5 bases from J; bases unmatched to any gene: 5.

V and J are TRBV11-2 and TRBJ1-4; a weak D match, TRBD1 (6 bases). CDR1 and CDR2 from the germline V gene are SGHAT and FQNNGV. The ends were cut back, 5 bases at V and 11 bases at J, with 18 bases in the middle. This CDR3 has 14 amino acids. The CDR3 DNA reads TGTGCCAGCAGCAATTACCAACAGGGCGGGAAACTGTTTTTT. Amino acids: CASSNYQQGGKLFF. Using reference TRBV11-2 and TRBJ1-4 for the parts outside the CDR3, the full variable domain is EAGVAQSPRYKIIEKRQSVAFWCNPISGHATLYWYQQILGQGPKLLIQFQNNGVVDDSQLPKDRFSAERLKGVDSTLKIQPAKLEDSAVYLCASSNYQQGGKLFFGSGTQLSVL.

The V and J genes are TRBV3-1 and TRBJ2-5; tentative D call: TRBD2 (6 bases). The CDR3 runs 16 residues. Trimming took off 0 bases at V and 5 bases at J, with 16 bases between the two ends. CDR1 is LGHDT and CDR2 is YNNKEL in the germline V gene (reference sequence). The CDR3 reads CASSQEHQGREETQYF. The CDR3 DNA reads TGTGCCAGCAGCCAAGAACATCAGGGCCGGGAGGAGACCCAGTACTTC.

The chain carries TRBV6-2 or TRBV6-3 and TRBJ2-3, with D maybe TRBD2 (6 bases). Germline CDR1 reads MNHEY; CDR2 reads SVGEGT. V was trimmed by 8 bases and J by 3 bases, leaving 15 bases between them. The CDR3 contains 14 residues. The chain's CDR3 is CASRPGGATDTQYF. CDR3 nucleotides: TGTGCCAGCCGTCCCGGGGGTGCAACAGATACGCAGTATTTT.

This clonotype has just a few counts. This chain links TRBV4-2 with TRBJ2-1, with 9 bases that match TRBD1. The germline gives CDR1 LGHNA, CDR2 YNFKEQ. This CDR3 comprises 16 residues. V lost 3 bases, J lost 0 bases, and 3 bases stayed unmatched. This CDR3 reads CASSQGQGSSYNEQFF. DNA for the CDR3: TGTGCCAGCAGCCAGGGACAGGGAAGCTCCTACAATGAGCAGTTCTTC.

This clonotype turned up a few times. The chain joins TRBV4-1 to TRBJ1-6; no clear D. CDR1 is MGHRA and CDR2 is YSYEKL in the germline V gene. V was clipped by 3 bases and J by 2 bases, with 11 bases between them. The length of the CDR3 is 16 residues. CDR3 nucleotide sequence: TGCGCCAGCAGCCAGGGTGAGATCGCCTATAATTCACCCCTCCACTTT. Translated: CASSQGEIAYNSPLHF.

There are a few counts of this clonotype. V and J are TRBV5-1 and TRBJ2-2; no definite D call. V was pared by 2 bases and J by 9 bases, with 8 bases between. This CDR3 has 12 residues. The germline gives CDR1 SGHRS, CDR2 YFSETQ. The CDR3 reads CASSFEGRELFF. The CDR3 region has the DNA TGCGCCAGCAGCTTCGAAGGGCGGGAGCTGTTTTTT.

V and J are TRBV6-1 and TRBJ2-7, with TRBD1 matching 9 bases. J gave up 2 bases and V 5 bases, and 10 bases lay outside the gene matches. The germline V gene has CDR1 MNHNS and CDR2 SASEGT. This CDR3 contains 16 residues. For the CDR3, the DNA is TGTGCCAGCAGTCCCCATCCGGGACAGGGACCCTACGAGCAGTACTTC. This codes for CASSPHPGQGPYEQYF.